This record looks at one TCR beta chain sequence and its context. The PCR ran on 60 Vbeta and 13 Jbeta primers. Method: immunoSEQ multiplex PCR; TCRdb's copy keeps in-frame clones and lacks some. The table has roughly 140,000 clones, 80% seen once. These data originate in a study of cytomegalovirus exposure and HLA in healthy donors. The V and J ends lost 1 base and 4 bases, in that order; junction bases with no gene match: 1. The V gene's germline CDR1 is SGHDT and CDR2 YYEEEE. The CDR3 is made up of 13 amino acids. The sequencing sample was made of PBMCs. V is TRBV5-6 and J is TRBJ1-2; 7 bases align to TRBD1. The sequence was collected from a male donor in good health and CMV-seronegative. The CDR3, as DNA: TGTGCCAGCAGCTTGAGGGGGCTCTATGGCTACACCTTC. Amino acid sequence: CASSLRGLYGYTF.